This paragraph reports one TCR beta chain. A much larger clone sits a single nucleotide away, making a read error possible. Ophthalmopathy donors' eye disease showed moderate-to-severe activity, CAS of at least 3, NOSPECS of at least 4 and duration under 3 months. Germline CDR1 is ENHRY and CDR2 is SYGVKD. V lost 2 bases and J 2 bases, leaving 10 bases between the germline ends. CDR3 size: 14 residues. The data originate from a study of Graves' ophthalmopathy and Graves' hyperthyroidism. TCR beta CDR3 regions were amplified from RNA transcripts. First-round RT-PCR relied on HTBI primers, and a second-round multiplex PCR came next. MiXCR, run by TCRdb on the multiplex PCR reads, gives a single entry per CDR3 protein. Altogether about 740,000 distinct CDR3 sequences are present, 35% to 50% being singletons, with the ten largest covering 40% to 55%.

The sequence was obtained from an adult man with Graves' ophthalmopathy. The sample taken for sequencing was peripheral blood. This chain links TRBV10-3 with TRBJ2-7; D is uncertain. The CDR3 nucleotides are TGTGCCATCAGTGAGGACCGTGAACCCTACGAGCAGTACTTC. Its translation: CAISEDREPYEQYF.